This is a list of T cell receptor beta chains from one sample in a study of response to subunit inactivated influenza vaccine. From the RT-PCR reads, TCRdb called clonotypes with MiXCR, one entry per CDR3 protein. The table shows about 480,000 distinct CDR3 sequences, with around 13% occurring only once. The sample here was PBMCs from blood, taken 40 to 50 days after vaccination. The receptors derive from a man aged 50 to 60 who received an inactivated influenza vaccine. Each CDR3 is given with its conserved first and last residue. Fields, in order: clone size, D gene, V gene, J gene, CDR3 protein, CDR3 DNA. The D gene is left open where the match is weak. Clone size is shown for a subset of rows, as once, few, many or a class of expanded clone.

>many|NA|TRBV20-1|TRBJ2-5
CSAREQAPETQYF
TGCAGTGCTAGAGAGCAGGCCCCAGAGACCCAGTACTTC
>NA|NA|TRBV10-3|TRBJ2-1
CAISEGGGPYNEQFF
TGTGCCATCAGTGAGGGAGGGGGCCCCTACAATGAGCAGTTCTTC
>few|NA|TRBV4-3|TRBJ2-2
CASGGGQVYGELFF
TGCGCCAGCGGGGGGGGCCAGGTGTACGGGGAGCTGTTTTTT
>few|NA|TRBV28|TRBJ2-6
CASSPNGGPGANVLTF
TGTGCCAGCAGTCCTAACGGGGGACCTGGGGCCAACGTCCTGACTTTC
>NA|NA|TRBV6-2/TRBV6-3|TRBJ2-1
CASSSFLRDNEQFF
TGTGCCAGCAGTTCGTTCCTCCGGGACAATGAGCAGTTCTTC
>NA|NA|TRBV5-1|TRBJ1-2
CASSSEVGYTF
TGCGCCAGCAGCTCAGAAGTGGGTTACACCTTC
>few|NA|TRBV20-1|TRBJ2-1
CSARSPSLEQFF
TGCAGTGCTAGGAGCCCCAGCCTAGAGCAGTTCTTC
>NA|NA|TRBV5-5|TRBJ1-3
CASSHGGSSGNTIYF
TGTGCCAGCAGCCACGGCGGGAGCTCTGGAAACACCATATATTTT
>NA|NA|TRBV20-1|TRBJ2-1
CSAREYNEQFF
TGCAGTGCCCGGGAATACAATGAGCAGTTCTTC
>few|TRBD2|TRBV29-1|TRBJ2-3
CSVVGLAGALSTDTQYF
TGCAGCGTTGTAGGACTAGCGGGGGCCCTTAGCACAGATACGCAGTATTTT
>NA|TRBD2|TRBV5-1|TRBJ2-1
CASSPLKAGGLDEQFF
TGCGCCAGCAGCCCGCTAAAAGCGGGGGGCCTTGATGAGCAGTTCTTC
>few|NA|TRBV7-8|TRBJ2-2
CASSWHRVWTGELFF
TGTGCCAGCAGCTGGCACAGGGTTTGGACCGGGGAGCTGTTTTTT
>many|NA|TRBV7-3|TRBJ1-6
CASSLTLRAGWDNSPLHF
TGTGCCAGCAGCTTAACGTTAAGGGCAGGCTGGGATAATTCACCCCTCCACTTT
>few|NA|TRBV7-2|TRBJ2-5
CASSPYSHQETQYF
TGTGCCAGCAGCCCTTACTCCCACCAAGAGACCCAGTACTTC
>few|NA|TRBV20-1|TRBJ2-7
CSAWTVYEQYF
TGCAGTGCCTGGACAGTTTACGAGCAGTACTTC
>many|TRBD2|TRBV29-1|TRBJ2-1
CSVETGTSGSSDEQFF
TGCAGCGTTGAAACGGGGACTAGCGGGAGTTCTGATGAGCAGTTCTTC
>few|NA|TRBV7-9|TRBJ1-1
CASSLVRWDRVNTEAFF
TGTGCCAGCAGCTTAGTGAGGTGGGATAGAGTGAACACTGAAGCTTTCTTT
>NA|NA|TRBV5-8|TRBJ2-6
CASSKGTSSSGANVLTF
TGTGCCAGCAGCAAGGGGACAAGTTCCTCTGGGGCCAACGTCCTGACTTTC
>NA|NA|TRBV12-3/TRBV12-4|TRBJ2-3
CASSRREDRGSDTQYF
TGTGCCAGCAGCAGGCGGGAGGACAGGGGCTCAGATACGCAGTATTTT
>NA|NA|TRBV28|TRBJ1-5
CASSEDIQPQHF
TGTGCCAGCAGTGAAGACATTCAGCCCCAGCATTTT
>few|NA|TRBV29-1|TRBJ2-7
CSVGGGPDSEQYF
TGCAGCGTTGGGGGGGGGCCCGACAGCGAGCAGTACTTC
>many|NA|TRBV7-9|TRBJ2-3
CASSLSRADTQYF
TGTGCCAGCAGCTTATCCCGGGCAGATACGCAGTATTTT
>NA|NA|TRBV28|TRBJ2-6
CASSQIRGRANVLTF
TGTGCCAGCAGCCAGATCCGGGGTCGGGCCAACGTCCTGACTTTC
>many|NA|TRBV7-8|TRBJ2-7
CASSFGRLSYEQYF
TGTGCCAGCAGCTTCGGCAGGTTAAGCTACGAGCAGTACTTC
>few|NA|TRBV2|TRBJ1-1
CASRLWGTEAFF
TGTGCCAGCAGGCTGTGGGGAACTGAAGCTTTCTTT
>few|TRBD1|TRBV28|TRBJ2-3
CASRVGPGRGRNTQYF
TGTGCCAGCAGGGTCGGACCGGGCAGGGGGCGGAATACGCAGTATTTT
>NA|NA|TRBV27|TRBJ1-1
CASMDPSSEAFF
TGTGCCAGCATGGACCCTAGCTCCGAAGCTTTCTTT